This TCR beta chain originates from a study of control samples from healthy donors and cancer patients. Measured with immunoSEQ multiplex PCR; TCRdb has only the in-frame clones, and not every one. The sample carries roughly 120,000 clones, less than 95% recorded once. The junction had 15 bases not matched to a gene; V was cut back by 11 bases and J by 4 bases. The CDR3 is 15 amino acids. The sample consisted of blood. The clonotype originates from a young man in good health. The gene calls are TRBV23-1 and TRBJ2-5; 8 bases are a match to TRBD2. TRBV23-1 is annotated as an ORF whose role is uncertain. CDR3 coding DNA: TGCGCCGCGCTCCTTCCCGGGGGGGCGCGAGAGACCCAGTACTTC. Its protein is CAALLPGGARETQYF.